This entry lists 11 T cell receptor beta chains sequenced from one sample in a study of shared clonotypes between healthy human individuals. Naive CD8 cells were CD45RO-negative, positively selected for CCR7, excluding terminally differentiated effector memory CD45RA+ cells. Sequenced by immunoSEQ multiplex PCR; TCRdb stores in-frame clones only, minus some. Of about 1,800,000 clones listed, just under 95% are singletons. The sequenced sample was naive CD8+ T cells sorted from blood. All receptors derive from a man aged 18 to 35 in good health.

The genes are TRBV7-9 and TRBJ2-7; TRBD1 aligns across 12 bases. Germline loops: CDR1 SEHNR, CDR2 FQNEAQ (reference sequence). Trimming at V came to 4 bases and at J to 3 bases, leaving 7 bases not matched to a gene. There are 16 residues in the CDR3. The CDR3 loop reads CASSSGTGGVNYEQYF. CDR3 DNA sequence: TGTGCCAGCAGCTCGGGGACAGGGGGCGTCAACTACGAGCAGTACTTC.

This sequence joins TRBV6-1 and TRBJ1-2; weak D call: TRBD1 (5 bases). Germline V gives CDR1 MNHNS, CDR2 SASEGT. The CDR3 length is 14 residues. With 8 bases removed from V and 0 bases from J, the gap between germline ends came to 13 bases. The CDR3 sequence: CASGGNGANYGYTF. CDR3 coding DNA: TGTGCCAGCGGGGGAAACGGAGCTAACTATGGCTACACCTTC.

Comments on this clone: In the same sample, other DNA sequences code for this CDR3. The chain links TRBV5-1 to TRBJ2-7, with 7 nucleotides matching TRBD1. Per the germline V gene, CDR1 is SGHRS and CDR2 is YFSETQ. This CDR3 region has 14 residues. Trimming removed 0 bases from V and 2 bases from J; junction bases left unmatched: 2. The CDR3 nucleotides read TGCGCCAGCAGCTTGGAAACAGGGGCCTACGAGCAGTACTTC. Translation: CASSLETGAYEQYF.

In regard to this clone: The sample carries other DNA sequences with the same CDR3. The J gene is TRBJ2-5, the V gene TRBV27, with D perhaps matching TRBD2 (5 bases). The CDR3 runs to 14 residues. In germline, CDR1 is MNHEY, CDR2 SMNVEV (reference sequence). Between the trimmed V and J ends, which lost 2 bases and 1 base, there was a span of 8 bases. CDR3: CASSLVGSQETQYF. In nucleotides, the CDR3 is TGTGCCAGCAGTTTAGTAGGGAGCCAAGAGACCCAGTACTTC.

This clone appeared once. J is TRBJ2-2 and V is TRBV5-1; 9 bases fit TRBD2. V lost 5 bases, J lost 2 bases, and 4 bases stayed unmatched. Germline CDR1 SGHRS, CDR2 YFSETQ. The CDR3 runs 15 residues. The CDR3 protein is CASSRTSANTGELFF. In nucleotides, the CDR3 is TGCGCCAGCAGTCGGACTAGCGCTAACACCGGGGAGCTGTTTTTT.

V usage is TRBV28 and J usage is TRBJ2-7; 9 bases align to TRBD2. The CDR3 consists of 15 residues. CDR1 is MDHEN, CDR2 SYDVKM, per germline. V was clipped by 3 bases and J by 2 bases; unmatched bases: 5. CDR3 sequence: CASSLIGGGAYEQYF. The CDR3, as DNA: TGTGCCAGCAGTTTGATCGGCGGGGGGGCCTACGAGCAGTACTTC.

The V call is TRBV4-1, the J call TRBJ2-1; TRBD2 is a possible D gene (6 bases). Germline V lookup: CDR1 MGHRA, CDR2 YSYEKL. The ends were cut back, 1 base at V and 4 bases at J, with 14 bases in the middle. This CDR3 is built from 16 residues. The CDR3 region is CASSQVWLSGYNEQFF. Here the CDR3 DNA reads TGCGCCAGCAGCCAAGTCTGGCTTAGCGGTTACAATGAGCAGTTCTTC.

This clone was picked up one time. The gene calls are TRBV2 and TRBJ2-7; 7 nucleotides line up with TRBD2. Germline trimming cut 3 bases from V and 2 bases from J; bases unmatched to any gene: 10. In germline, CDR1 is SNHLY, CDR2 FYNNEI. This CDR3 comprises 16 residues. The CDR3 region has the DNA TGTGCCAGCAGTGAGGTGGTAGGACTAGGCCCCTACGAGCAGTACTTC. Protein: CASSEVVGLGPYEQYF.

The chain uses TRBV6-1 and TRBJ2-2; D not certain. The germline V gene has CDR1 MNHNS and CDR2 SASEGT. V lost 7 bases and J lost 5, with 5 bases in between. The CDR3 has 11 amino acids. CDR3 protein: CASTPTGELFF. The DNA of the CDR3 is TGTGCCAGCACCCCAACCGGGGAGCTGTTTTTT.

DNA of the CDR3: TGCGCCAGCAGCTTGGGAAGGGCTTTTTCCACAGATACGCAGTATTTT. Translation: CASSLGRAFSTDTQYF. The V call is TRBV5-1, the J call TRBJ2-3; D is undetermined. This CDR3 contains 16 residues. Trimming removed 0 bases from V and 2 bases from J, with 13 bases in between. CDR1 and CDR2 from the germline V gene are SGHRS and YFSETQ.

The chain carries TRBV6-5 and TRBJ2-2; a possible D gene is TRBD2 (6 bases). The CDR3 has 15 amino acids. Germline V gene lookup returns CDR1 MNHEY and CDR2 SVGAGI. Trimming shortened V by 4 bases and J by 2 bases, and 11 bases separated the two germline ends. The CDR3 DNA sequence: TGTGCCAGCAGTTTGTCCGGGAGAAACACCGGGGAGCTGTTTTTT. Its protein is CASSLSGRNTGELFF.